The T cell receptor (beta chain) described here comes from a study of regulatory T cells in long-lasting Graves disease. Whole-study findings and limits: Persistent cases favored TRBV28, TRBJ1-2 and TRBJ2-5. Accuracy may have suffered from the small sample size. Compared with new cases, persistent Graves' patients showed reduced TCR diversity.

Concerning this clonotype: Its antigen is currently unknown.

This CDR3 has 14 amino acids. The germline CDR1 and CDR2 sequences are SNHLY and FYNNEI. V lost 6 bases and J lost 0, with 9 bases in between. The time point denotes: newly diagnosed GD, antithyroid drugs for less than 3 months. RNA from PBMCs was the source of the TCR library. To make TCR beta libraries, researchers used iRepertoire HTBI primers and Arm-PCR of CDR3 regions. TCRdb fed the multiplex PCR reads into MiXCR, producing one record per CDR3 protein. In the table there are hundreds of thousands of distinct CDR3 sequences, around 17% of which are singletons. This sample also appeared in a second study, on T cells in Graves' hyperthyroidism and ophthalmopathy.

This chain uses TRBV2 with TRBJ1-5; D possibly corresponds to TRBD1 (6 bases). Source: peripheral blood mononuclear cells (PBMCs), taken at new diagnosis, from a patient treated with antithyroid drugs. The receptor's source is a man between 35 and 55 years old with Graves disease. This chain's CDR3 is CASRTGYSNQPQHF. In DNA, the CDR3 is TGTGCCAGCAGAACAGGGTATAGCAATCAGCCCCAGCATTTT.